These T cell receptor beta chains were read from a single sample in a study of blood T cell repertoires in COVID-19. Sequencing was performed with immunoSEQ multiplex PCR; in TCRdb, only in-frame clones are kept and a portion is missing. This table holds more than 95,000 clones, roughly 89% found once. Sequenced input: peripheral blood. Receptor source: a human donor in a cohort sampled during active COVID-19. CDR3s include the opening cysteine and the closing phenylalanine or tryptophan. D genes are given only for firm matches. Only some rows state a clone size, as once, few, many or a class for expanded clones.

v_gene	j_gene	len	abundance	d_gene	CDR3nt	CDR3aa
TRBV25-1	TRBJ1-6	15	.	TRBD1	TGTGCCAGCAGTGATTCTCGGACAGGGCGTTCACCCCTCCACTTT	CASSDSRTGRSPLHF
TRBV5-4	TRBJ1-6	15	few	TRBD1	TGTGCCAGCAGCCTCTCGGGACAGGGAGGATCACCCCTCCACTTT	CASSLSGQGGSPLHF
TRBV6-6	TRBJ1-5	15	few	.	TGTGCCAGCAGCCAACAGACAGGCCAGGGTCAGCCCCAGCATTTT	CASSQQTGQGQPQHF
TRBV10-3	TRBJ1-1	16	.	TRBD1	TGTGCCATCAGTGAGGGACAGGGGATCATGAACACTGAAGCTTTCTTT	CAISEGQGIMNTEAFF
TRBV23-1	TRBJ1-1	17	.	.	TGCGCCAGCAGTCTGTGGGCCCCTCAGGGTTTAAGGACTGAAGCTTTCTTT	CASSLWAPQGLRTEAFF
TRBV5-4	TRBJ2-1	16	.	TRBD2	TGTGCCAGCAGCCACTCAATGACTAGCGGAGACAATGAGCAGTTCTTC	CASSHSMTSGDNEQFF
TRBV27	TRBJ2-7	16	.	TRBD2	TGTGCCAGCAGTTTATCGATGGCTAGCGGTTTTTACGAGCAGTACTTC	CASSLSMASGFYEQYF
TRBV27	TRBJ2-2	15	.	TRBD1	TGTGCCAGCAGTCGGGGACAGGCGAACACCGGGGAGCTGTTTTTT	CASSRGQANTGELFF
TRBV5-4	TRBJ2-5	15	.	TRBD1	TGTGCCAGCAGCTGGGGACAGGGGGCAGGCGAGACCCAGTACTTC	CASSWGQGAGETQYF
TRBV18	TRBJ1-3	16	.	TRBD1	TGTGCCAGCTCACCCGTTGAGGGGGCAGCTGGAAACACCATATATTTT	CASSPVEGAAGNTIYF
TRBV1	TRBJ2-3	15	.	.	TGCACCAGCGCCCTAGCGGGCAGATTCACAGATACGCAGTATTTT	CTSALAGRFTDTQYF
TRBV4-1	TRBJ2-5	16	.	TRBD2	TGCGCCAGCAGCCAAGGCCAGCGGGGACTCCAAGAGACCCAGTACTTC	CASSQGQRGLQETQYF
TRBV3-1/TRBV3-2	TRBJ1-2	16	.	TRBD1	TGTGCCAGCAGCCACAGGGGAGGTAGGACAGGGAATGGCTACACCTTC	CASSHRGGRTGNGYTF
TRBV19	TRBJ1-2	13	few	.	TGTGCCAGTAGACAGGGATTTGGCTATGGCTACACCTTC	CASRQGFGYGYTF
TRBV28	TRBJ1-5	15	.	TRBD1	TGTGCCAGCACCCCGAGGGGGCAAATCAATCAGCCCCAGCATTTT	CASTPRGQINQPQHF
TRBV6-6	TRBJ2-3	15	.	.	TGTGCCAGCAGTCCCCGGGTAGCGCGCACAGATACGCAGTATTTT	CASSPRVARTDTQYF
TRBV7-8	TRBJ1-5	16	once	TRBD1	TGTGCCAGCAGCTTTCGGACAGGACGAGGCAATCAGCCCCAGCATTTT	CASSFRTGRGNQPQHF
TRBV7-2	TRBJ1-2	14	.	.	TGTGCCAGCAGCTTAAGCTCAACTAACTATGGCTACACCTTC	CASSLSSTNYGYTF
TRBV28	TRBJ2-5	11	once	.	TGTGCCAGCAGCTCCGGTACTACCCAGTACTTC	CASSSGTTQYF
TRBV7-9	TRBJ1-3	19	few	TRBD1	TGTGCCAGCAGCTCTCGACAGGGATCCCACTTTGATTCTGGAAACACCATATATTTT	CASSSRQGSHFDSGNTIYF
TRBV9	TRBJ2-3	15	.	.	TGTGCCAGCAGCGTAGCTTTGACTAGTTCAGATACGCAGTATTTT	CASSVALTSSDTQYF
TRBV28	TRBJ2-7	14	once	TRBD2	TGTGCCAGCAGTTTACTAGCGGGGTCAAGCGAGCAGTACTTC	CASSLLAGSSEQYF
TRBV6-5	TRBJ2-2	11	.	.	TGTGCCAGCAGGTATACCGGGGAGCTGTTTTTT	CASRYTGELFF
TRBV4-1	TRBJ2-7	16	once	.	TGCGCCAGCAGCCAAGTTCCGCGGGGTCCTTGGTACGAGCAGTACTTC	CASSQVPRGPWYEQYF
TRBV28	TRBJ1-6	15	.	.	TGTGCCAGCAGGAGATACGAAAGCGATAATTCACCCCTCCACTTT	CASRRYESDNSPLHF